This entry features one TCR beta chain sequence. This sample stems from a study of blood T cell repertoires in COVID-19. Generated by immunoSEQ multiplex PCR, the TCRdb table keeps only in-frame clones and is missing some. Here the sample spans 290,000 or so clones, more than 85% being singletons. In germline, CDR1 is SEHNR, CDR2 FQNEAQ (reference sequence). The trim removed 1 base at V and 4 bases at J, leaving 4 bases unmatched. The CDR3 consists of 15 residues. Source material: peripheral blood. This sequence joins TRBV7-9 and TRBJ1-2, with 9 bases that match TRBD1. This TCR came from a woman aged 25-40 years with COVID-19, enrolled during active disease. CDR3 region: CASSLEGQGGYGYTF. The CDR3 coding sequence is TGTGCCAGCAGCTTAGAGGGACAGGGTGGCTATGGCTACACCTTC.